A selection of T cell receptor beta chains follows, all from one sample in a study of PD-L1 blockade in urothelial cancer. Produced via immunoSEQ multiplex PCR; TCRdb's table is partial and in-frame only. This table holds roughly 130,000 clones, about 88% found once. The sample consisted of PBMCs, taken around atezolizumab (anti-PD-L1) treatment. Receptors originate from a man aged 50-60 years with urothelial cancer. The CDR3 runs from the conserved cysteine through the conserved F or W.

J gene: TRBJ2-4
V gene: TRBV28
CDR3 protein: CASSEIRAGSKNIQYF

J gene: TRBJ2-7
V gene: TRBV2
CDR3 protein: CASRRTGNEQYF

J gene: TRBJ1-1
V gene: TRBV11-2
CDR3 protein: CASSFATGYMAFF

J gene: TRBJ2-7
V gene: TRBV7-8
CDR3 protein: CASSTSATFYEQYF

J gene: TRBJ2-7
V gene: TRBV7-7
CDR3 protein: CASRVGLAGPPYEQYF

J gene: TRBJ2-5
V gene: TRBV5-3
CDR3 protein: CARSLGDRETQYF

J gene: TRBJ2-2
V gene: TRBV29-1
CDR3 protein: CSITGVGLRGELFF

J gene: TRBJ1-2
V gene: TRBV6-5
CDR3 protein: CASSTQQGHYGYTF

J gene: TRBJ2-7
V gene: TRBV27
CDR3 protein: CASSQSGRAAGEQYF

J gene: TRBJ2-7
V gene: TRBV27
CDR3 protein: CASSFSGQGPYEQYF

J gene: TRBJ1-2
V gene: TRBV5-8
CDR3 protein: CASSLSGGFGYTF

J gene: TRBJ2-3
V gene: TRBV5-6
CDR3 protein: CASSSPGTTVGDTQYF

J gene: TRBJ1-5
V gene: TRBV27
CDR3 protein: CASSLSRRGRDQPQHF

J gene: TRBJ2-3
V gene: TRBV10-1
CDR3 protein: CASSESMAGVSTQYF

J gene: TRBJ2-3
V gene: TRBV6-4
CDR3 protein: CASIRFGTSGGYTDTQYF

J gene: TRBJ2-2
V gene: TRBV10-1
CDR3 protein: CASRKDRGDTGELFF

J gene: TRBJ1-2
V gene: TRBV18
CDR3 protein: CASSRNSGGFAGYTF

J gene: TRBJ2-4
V gene: TRBV5-6
CDR3 protein: CASRVGGGNIQYF

J gene: TRBJ2-2
V gene: TRBV7-3
CDR3 protein: CASSLNGLVAGELFF

J gene: TRBJ2-5
V gene: TRBV19
CDR3 protein: CASSVRQGSIGETQYF

J gene: TRBJ1-3
V gene: TRBV2
CDR3 protein: CASSEFLSGNTIYF

J gene: TRBJ2-7
V gene: TRBV7-2
CDR3 protein: CASRRVSGNSYEQYF

J gene: TRBJ1-5
V gene: TRBV27
CDR3 protein: CASTIQGARGQPQHF

J gene: TRBJ1-2
V gene: TRBV29-1
CDR3 protein: CSVAQGPNYGYTF

J gene: TRBJ2-2
V gene: TRBV2
CDR3 protein: CASTPGLGNTGELFF

J gene: TRBJ1-5
V gene: TRBV18
CDR3 protein: CASSPGGTQPQHF

J gene: TRBJ1-1
V gene: TRBV13
CDR3 protein: CASSLVPGVLKQGLNTEAFF

J gene: TRBJ2-3
V gene: TRBV18
CDR3 protein: CASSSSLAGTDTQYF

J gene: TRBJ1-2
V gene: TRBV5-1
CDR3 protein: CASSLYLNYGYTF

J gene: TRBJ2-7
V gene: TRBV7-8
CDR3 protein: CASSSPLRGSYEQYF

J gene: TRBJ2-1
V gene: TRBV27
CDR3 protein: CASSLSQGGYNEQFF

J gene: TRBJ2-2
V gene: TRBV7-3
CDR3 protein: CASSLMGGKGGELFF

J gene: TRBJ2-1
V gene: TRBV5-1
CDR3 protein: CASFKERGTYNEQFF

J gene: TRBJ2-3
V gene: TRBV7-9
CDR3 protein: CASSLGLADADTQYF

J gene: TRBJ2-5
V gene: TRBV7-9
CDR3 protein: CASSLSGGKTQYF

J gene: TRBJ1-5
V gene: TRBV4-1
CDR3 protein: CASSRDQGSNQPQHF

J gene: TRBJ2-1
V gene: TRBV7-2
CDR3 protein: CASSSSGRYNEQFF

J gene: TRBJ2-3
V gene: TRBV7-6
CDR3 protein: CASSLGGLGTDTQYF

J gene: TRBJ2-1
V gene: TRBV10-2
CDR3 protein: CASSDRIGRATNEQFF

J gene: TRBJ2-3
V gene: TRBV9
CDR3 protein: CASSGGLATDTQYF

J gene: TRBJ2-1
V gene: TRBV2
CDR3 protein: CASGGSSGKVYEQFF

J gene: TRBJ2-7
V gene: TRBV27
CDR3 protein: CASSRGREQYF

J gene: TRBJ1-1
V gene: TRBV19
CDR3 protein: CASTPWDYTEAFF

J gene: TRBJ2-5
V gene: TRBV19
CDR3 protein: CASSRRDTRQETQYF

J gene: TRBJ2-7
V gene: TRBV18
CDR3 protein: CASSLGPTGVYEQYF

J gene: TRBJ2-1
V gene: TRBV7-9
CDR3 protein: CASSLRGGGYNEQFF

J gene: TRBJ2-3
V gene: TRBV5-4
CDR3 protein: CASSSPGTSGRYTQYF

J gene: TRBJ2-4
V gene: TRBV9
CDR3 protein: CASTLSLGQELAKNIQYF

J gene: TRBJ1-2
V gene: TRBV7-2
CDR3 protein: CASSLGQGTNYGYTF

J gene: TRBJ2-7
V gene: TRBV7-7
CDR3 protein: CASSNTPGEQYF

J gene: TRBJ2-1
V gene: TRBV15
CDR3 protein: CATSRPGLAENYNEQFF

J gene: TRBJ1-4
V gene: TRBV2
CDR3 protein: CASVGGAATNEKLFF

J gene: TRBJ2-7
V gene: TRBV5-4
CDR3 protein: CASSVGLAGKGEQYF

J gene: TRBJ1-5
V gene: TRBV28
CDR3 protein: CASTLGAVYGNQPQHF

J gene: TRBJ2-2
V gene: TRBV18
CDR3 protein: CASSPLAGEYGELFF

J gene: TRBJ2-4
V gene: TRBV9
CDR3 protein: CASSGDRRAKNIQYF

J gene: TRBJ1-6
V gene: TRBV18
CDR3 protein: CASSLEIVGNSPLHF

J gene: TRBJ1-4
V gene: TRBV7-9
CDR3 protein: CASSQDGGAEKLFF

J gene: TRBJ1-5
V gene: TRBV28
CDR3 protein: CASRMGGISNQPQHF